These 29 T cell receptor beta chains were all obtained from the same sample, sequenced in a study of T cell responses to AZD1222 COVID-19 vaccine. Clones were sequenced by immunoSEQ multiplex PCR, and TCRdb holds only the in-frame ones, with some missing. Of 100,000 to 150,000 clones listed, approximately 85% are singletons. The source was peripheral blood, collected 28 days after the second AZD1222 dose. All receptors derive from an adult who received the AZD1222 COVID-19 vaccine.

This chain connects TRBV7-2 to TRBJ1-1; D perhaps matches TRBD1 (5 bases). Germline V gene sequence: CDR1 SGHTA, CDR2 FQGNSA. Trimming shortened V by 2 bases and J by 6 bases, and 10 bases separated the two germline ends. The length of the CDR3 is 13 residues. CDR3 coding DNA: TGTGCCAGCAGCTTATTCAGGGTCGCTGAAGCTTTCTTT. This encodes CASSLFRVAEAFF.

The chain carries TRBV19 and TRBJ2-2; TRBD1 matches at 11 bases. The ends lost 9 bases at V and 5 bases at J; junction bases unmatched: 2. The CDR3 runs to 13 residues. CDR1 and CDR2 (germline): LNHDA, SQIVND (reference sequence). The CDR3 is CASGQGATGELFF. For the CDR3, the DNA is TGTGCCAGCGGACAGGGGGCGACCGGGGAGCTGTTTTTT.

The rearrangement uses TRBV24-1 and TRBJ1-6; 9 positions agree with TRBD1. Trimming cost V 9 bases and J 10 bases; bases outside gene matches: 12. CDR1 is KGHDR and CDR2 is SFDVKD in the germline V gene. The CDR3 length is 15 residues. CDR3 in amino acids: CATLRGDREGSPLHF. CDR3 DNA sequence: TGTGCCACCTTGCGGGGGGACAGGGAAGGCTCACCCCTCCACTTT.

The chain couples TRBV28 to TRBJ1-1; no definite D call. Germline V gene sequence: CDR1 MDHEN, CDR2 SYDVKM. The length of the CDR3 is 14 residues. Trimming pared 2 bases from V and 1 base from J, leaving 8 bases between. In nucleotides, the CDR3 is TGTGCCAGCAGTTTACCACGGTCGAACACTGAAGCTTTCTTT. Protein product: CASSLPRSNTEAFF. Drawing the rest from reference TRBV28 and TRBJ1-1, the complete variable domain is DVKVTQSSRYLVKRTGEKVFLECVQDMDHENMFWYRQDPGLGLRLIYFSYDVKMKEKGDIPEGYSVSREKKERFSLILESASTNQTSMYLCASSLPRSNTEAFFGQGTRLTVV.

V is TRBV28 and J is TRBJ1-5; 7 positions match TRBD1. This CDR3 region has 14 residues. The V and J ends lost 6 bases and 2 bases, in that order; junction bases with no gene match: 4. Germline V gene lookup returns CDR1 MDHEN and CDR2 SYDVKM. As DNA, the CDR3 is TGTGCCAGCAGGACCGGGACAGGCAATCAGCCCCAGCATTTT. This encodes CASRTGTGNQPQHF. Looking up the rest from reference TRBV28 and TRBJ1-5 gives the full variable domain: DVKVTQSSRYLVKRTGEKVFLECVQDMDHENMFWYRQDPGLGLRLIYFSYDVKMKEKGDIPEGYSVSREKKERFSLILESASTNQTSMYLCASRTGTGNQPQHFGDGTRLSIL.

The chain uses TRBV30 and TRBJ1-1; D possibly corresponds to TRBD1 (6 bases). Trimming left V 8 bases short and J 1 base short, with 14 bases between. This CDR3 spans 13 amino acids. The germline gives CDR1 GTSNPN, CDR2 SVGIG (reference sequence). The CDR3 here is CALSGGQNTEAFF. CDR3 DNA sequence: TGTGCCCTCTCGGGGGGCCAGAACACTGAAGCTTTCTTT.

This clone was recorded only once. The chain employs TRBV30 and TRBJ2-3; the match to TRBD1 covers 9 bases. Germline lookup yields CDR1 GTSNPN and CDR2 SVGIG (reference sequence). V gave up 5 bases and J gave up 3 bases; unmatched junction bases: 6. This CDR3 is 14 amino acids long. The CDR3 spells CAWSTGGGTDTQYF. CDR3 in DNA: TGTGCCTGGTCGACAGGGGGTGGTACAGATACGCAGTATTTT.

This rearrangement joins TRBV7-9 to TRBJ1-1, with TRBD1 as a possible D gene (6 bases). Deletions cut 5 bases from V and 7 bases from J, with 23 bases between. Germline V gives CDR1 SEHNR, CDR2 FQNEAQ (reference sequence). The CDR3 has 16 residues. CDR3 loop: CASSPKITQGHDEAFF. The CDR3 DNA follows: TGTGCCAGCAGCCCAAAAATAACACAGGGACATGATGAAGCTTTCTTT. The variable domain in full, completed from reference TRBV7-9 and TRBJ1-1, reads DTGVSQNPRHKITKRGQNVTFRCDPISEHNRLYWYRQTLGQGPEFLTYFQNEAQLEKSRLLSDRFSAERPKGSFSTLEIQRTEQGDSAMYLCASSPKITQGHDEAFFGQGTRLTVV.

The chain uses TRBV9 and TRBJ1-5; D unresolved. Per the germline V gene, CDR1 is SGDLS and CDR2 is YYNGEE. This CDR3 spans 15 amino acids. The V end lost 0 bases, the J end lost 5 bases, and 12 bases lay between the germline ends. This chain's CDR3 is CASSVDYSIHQPQHF. CDR3 in DNA: TGTGCCAGCAGCGTAGATTATAGCATACATCAGCCCCAGCATTTT.

A single count supports this clone. The rearrangement uses TRBV28 and TRBJ1-1; TRBD1 matches at 7 bases. The germline CDR1 and CDR2 sequences are MDHEN and SYDVKM. The CDR3 length is 15 residues. V dropped 7 bases and J dropped 1; count of bases not matched to a gene: 9. The CDR3 spells CASTPYHRGNTEAFF. CDR3 nucleotide sequence: TGTGCCAGCACTCCCTACCACAGGGGGAACACTGAAGCTTTCTTT.

This chain uses TRBV28 with TRBJ2-3; 9 nucleotides line up with TRBD1. CDR1 is MDHEN, CDR2 SYDVKM, per germline. After removal of 8 bases from V and 3 bases from J, the junction contained 6 bases not matched to a gene. CDR3 length equals 14 residues. The CDR3 region is CASLRDRVTDTQYF. As DNA, the CDR3 is TGTGCCAGCCTCCGGGACAGGGTAACAGATACGCAGTATTTT.

This clone was seen a single time. The genes are TRBV11-2 and TRBJ1-1; 9 nucleotides align to TRBD1. The CDR3 spans 14 residues. Germline CDR1 and CDR2: SGHAT and FQNNGV. J gave up 11 bases and V 0 bases, and 7 bases lay outside the gene matches. The CDR3 DNA reads TGTGCCAGCAGCTTAGATGGGACAGGGAGGGATGCTTTCTTT. It codes for CASSLDGTGRDAFF.

The J gene is TRBJ2-7, the V gene TRBV12-3 or TRBV12-4; D gene unclear. The V end was cut by 3 bases, the J end by 12 bases, with 12 bases between. This CDR3 has 11 amino acids. The CDR3 protein is CASSFRAGLYF. The CDR3 DNA is TGTGCCAGCAGTTTCCGGGCCGGATTGTACTTC.

In this sample, this clone turned up once. This chain uses TRBV5-1 with TRBJ1-2; 8 bases map to TRBD1. Germline V gene lookup returns CDR1 SGHRS and CDR2 YFSETQ. Trimming cost V 4 bases and J 4 bases; bases outside gene matches: 9. This CDR3 spans 15 amino acids. CDR3: CASSTAGTGTYGYTF. In DNA, the CDR3 is TGCGCCAGCAGCACTGCCGGGACAGGAACCTATGGCTACACCTTC.

This clone appeared once. V usage is TRBV7-2 and J usage is TRBJ1-1; the match to TRBD1 covers 12 bases. V dropped 5 bases and J dropped 1; count of bases not matched to a gene: 5. The CDR3 runs to 16 residues. From germline, CDR1 is SGHTA and CDR2 FQGNSA. CDR3 DNA sequence: TGTGCCAGCAGCCCCGGGACAGGGGGCTGGAACACTGAAGCTTTCTTT. Its translation: CASSPGTGGWNTEAFF.

V and J are TRBV11-2 and TRBJ2-7, with TRBD2 matching over 8 bases. Germline V CDR1 and CDR2: SGHAT, FQNNGV. The CDR3 has 14 amino acids. V shed 0 bases, J shed 7 bases, and the junction held 5 bases outside the gene matches. This CDR3 is CASSLEAGGREQYF. In DNA form, the CDR3 reads TGTGCCAGCAGCTTAGAGGCGGGGGGTCGTGAGCAGTACTTC.

The V and J genes are TRBV5-1 and TRBJ2-1; 9 bases fit TRBD1. The J segment lost 7 bases and the V segment lost 4 bases, leaving 12 bases of the junction unmatched. Germline V gene sequence: CDR1 SGHRS, CDR2 YFSETQ. The CDR3 extends over 16 amino acids. The CDR3 DNA reads as TGCGCCAGCAGCATTTCCGGGACAGGGATCTTGAATGAGCAGTTCTTC. As protein: CASSISGTGILNEQFF.

CDR3 loop: CASSPQGGGNTIYF. The DNA for the CDR3 is TGTGCCAGCAGCCCCCAGGGAGGTGGAAACACCATATATTTT. The rearrangement links TRBV7-9 to TRBJ1-3; TRBD1 is a possible D gene (5 bases). Germline CDR1 is SEHNR and CDR2 is FQNEAQ (reference sequence). The CDR3 contains 14 residues. Trimming removed 5 bases from V and 3 bases from J, with 11 bases in between.

This rearrangement joins TRBV19 to TRBJ2-3, with D possibly matching TRBD2 (7 bases). The V gene's germline CDR1 is LNHDA and CDR2 SQIVND (reference sequence). This CDR3 comprises 16 residues. The V end lost 3 bases, the J end lost 1 base, and 14 bases lay between the germline ends. DNA of the CDR3: TGTGCCAGTAGTATCGGGAGGAGGGGGGGCACAGATACGCAGTATTTT. Its protein product is CASSIGRRGGTDTQYF.

The chain carries TRBV2 and TRBJ2-2, with 8 positions matching TRBD2. This CDR3 is 16 amino acids long. Per germline, CDR1 SNHLY and CDR2 FYNNEI. J was trimmed by 6 bases and V by 2 bases; bases with no gene match: 8. The CDR3 DNA reads as TGTGCCAGCAGTGAATGGGCCAGCGGGGGAGCCGGGGAGCTGTTTTTT. This sequence encodes CASSEWASGGAGELFF. Filled out from reference TRBV2 and TRBJ2-2, the complete variable domain reads EPEVTQTPSHQVTQMGQEVILRCVPISNHLYFYWYRQILGQKVEFLVSFYNNEISEKSEIFDDQFSVERPDGSNFTLKIRSTKLEDSAMYFCASSEWASGGAGELFFGEGSRLTVL.

The chain couples TRBV28 to TRBJ2-7; the D gene could be TRBD1 or TRBD2 (5 bases each). Trimming stripped 8 bases from V and 2 bases from J, with 22 bases between. There are 16 residues in the CDR3. Germline V gene sequence: CDR1 MDHEN, CDR2 SYDVKM. The CDR3 nucleotides are TGTGCCAGCGGGACCCCCACACCAGGCGGGCCCTACGAGCAGTACTTC. Residues: CASGTPTPGGPYEQYF.

The chain joins TRBV5-1 to TRBJ2-7, with a weak D call TRBD1 (6 bases). The CDR3 has 15 amino acids. CDR1 SGHRS and CDR2 YFSETQ come from the germline V gene. With 4 bases removed from V and 3 bases from J, the gap between germline ends came to 17 bases. The DNA for the CDR3 is TGCGCCAGCAGCCCCACAGTCACAGGGAACTACGAGCAGTACTTC. Amino acid sequence: CASSPTVTGNYEQYF.

The CDR3 DNA is TGTGCCAGCAGCTTTGAGGGGAACAGCAATCAGCCCCAGCATTTT. This sequence encodes CASSFEGNSNQPQHF. This chain uses TRBV5-8 with TRBJ1-5, with D maybe TRBD1 (5 bases). The CDR3 is made up of 15 amino acids. Germline V gene data show CDR1 as SGHTS and CDR2 as YDEGEE. V lost 2 bases to trimming and J lost 1 base, with 10 bases between them.

The chain recombines TRBV5-1 with TRBJ2-3; D remains ambiguous. The CDR3 covers 13 residues. With 7 bases removed from V and 3 bases from J, the gap between germline ends came to 12 bases. Germline CDR1 reads SGHRS; CDR2 reads YFSETQ. The CDR3 bases are TGCGCCAGCCAGTCGCTGGGGACAGATACGCAGTATTTT. Translating gives CASQSLGTDTQYF.

The J gene is TRBJ2-7, the V gene TRBV29-1; the match to TRBD1 covers 7 bases. CDR3 length equals 16 residues. V was clipped by 0 bases and J by 2 bases; unmatched bases: 10. CDR1 and CDR2 (germline): SQVTM, ANQGSEA. CDR3 in DNA: TGCAGCGTTGAAGAGGCGGGCCCGGGACAGCCCTACGAGCAGTACTTC. Translating it yields CSVEEAGPGQPYEQYF.

This clone occurred once. V and J are TRBV5-4 and TRBJ2-7, with D maybe TRBD1 (6 bases). Germline CDR1 SGHNT, CDR2 YYREEE (reference sequence). CDR3 size: 14 residues. Trimming stripped 4 bases from V and 1 base from J, with 12 bases between. The CDR3 is CASSVRGTSYEQYF. CDR3 nucleotide sequence: TGTGCCAGCAGCGTAAGGGGGACATCCTACGAGCAGTACTTC.

The chain joins TRBV19 to TRBJ2-1; TRBD2 aligns across 11 bases. With V trimmed by 10 bases and J by 4 bases, 9 bases remained unmatched. The CDR3 has 15 amino acids. Germline loops: CDR1 LNHDA, CDR2 SQIVND (reference sequence). CDR3 amino acids: CATRASSGGYNEQFF. DNA for the CDR3: TGTGCCACCCGGGCCTCTAGCGGGGGGTACAATGAGCAGTTCTTC.

This clone has only one observation. The chain has TRBV7-9 and TRBJ2-7; D is unresolved. V lost 5 bases and J lost 4, with 15 bases in between. CDR1 is SEHNR and CDR2 is FQNEAQ in the germline V gene (reference sequence). The CDR3 has 14 residues. The CDR3 is CASSVTQENYEQYF. The CDR3 DNA is TGTGCCAGCAGCGTTACCCAGGAAAATTACGAGCAGTACTTC.

This rearrangement joins TRBV7-2 to TRBJ2-3; tentative D call: TRBD1 (6 bases). This CDR3 has 16 residues. CDR1 and CDR2 (germline): SGHTA, FQGNSA. Trimming removed 3 bases at V and 1 base at J, with 14 bases between. CDR3 in DNA: TGTGCCAGCAGCTTTACCCACAGGGCCCGCACAGATACGCAGTATTTT. Its translation is CASSFTHRARTDTQYF.